This TCR beta chain was captured in a study of T-cell reconstitution after alpha-beta-depleted transplantation in children. Details on this clonotype: At one boundary the junction diverges from the germline segment, which might be a read error.

Unique molecular identifiers were incorporated when the TCRbeta library was constructed. TCRdb analysed the PCR reads with MiXCR anew, one entry per CDR3 protein. Counted here are more than 150,000 distinct CDR3 sequences, more than 6.5% occurring once; the ten biggest clones make up around 2.7%. The length of the CDR3 is 15 residues. Per the germline V gene, CDR1 is SGHRS and CDR2 is YFSETQ. This chain uses TRBV5-1 with TRBJ2-6, with D unclear. The clonotype was recovered from a human donor who donated a stem cell graft to a child with Wiskott-Aldrich syndrome. The input for sequencing was PBMCs from the stem cell graft donor, taken from the stem cell graft. The CDR3: CASSLESSGDNVLTF. The CDR3 DNA reads TGCGCCAGCAGCTTGGAAAGCTCTGGGGACAACGTCCTGACTTTC. Based on the CDR3 plus reference TRBV5-1 and TRBJ2-6, the full variable domain is KAGVTQTPRYLIKTRGQQVTLSCSPISGHRSVSWYQQTPGQGLQFLFEYFSETQRNKGNFPGRFSGRQFSNSRSEMNVSTLELGDSALYLCASSLESSGDNVLTFGAGSRLTVL.